This TCR beta chain comes out of a study of Graves' ophthalmopathy and Graves' hyperthyroidism. At least ten counts were recorded for this clonotype. Each diagnosis was determined on the basis of clinical symptoms, serum thyroxine, TRAb, thyroid ultrasound and orbital computed tomography. CDR1 and CDR2 (germline): DFQATT, SNEGSKA (reference sequence). CDR3 size: 13 residues. The trim removed 5 bases at V and 2 bases at J, leaving 5 bases unmatched. For repertoire sequencing, the TCR beta CDR3 regions were amplified from RNA transcripts. First-round RT-PCR relied on HTBI primers, and a second-round multiplex PCR came next. TCRdb redid the calling of the multiplex PCR reads with MiXCR, one entry per CDR3 protein. The top ten hold 9.5% to 10% of the sample, which has about 480,000 distinct CDR3 sequences, about an eighth seen once.

Material for sequencing was blood. The TCR sequence derives from a woman aged 25 to 39 with Graves' ophthalmopathy. V gene TRBV20-1 combines with J gene TRBJ2-7, with TRBD1 identical over 8 bases. CDR3 amino acids: CSARDRRTYEQYF. Written as DNA, the CDR3 is TGCAGTGCTCGGGACAGGAGAACCTACGAGCAGTACTTC.